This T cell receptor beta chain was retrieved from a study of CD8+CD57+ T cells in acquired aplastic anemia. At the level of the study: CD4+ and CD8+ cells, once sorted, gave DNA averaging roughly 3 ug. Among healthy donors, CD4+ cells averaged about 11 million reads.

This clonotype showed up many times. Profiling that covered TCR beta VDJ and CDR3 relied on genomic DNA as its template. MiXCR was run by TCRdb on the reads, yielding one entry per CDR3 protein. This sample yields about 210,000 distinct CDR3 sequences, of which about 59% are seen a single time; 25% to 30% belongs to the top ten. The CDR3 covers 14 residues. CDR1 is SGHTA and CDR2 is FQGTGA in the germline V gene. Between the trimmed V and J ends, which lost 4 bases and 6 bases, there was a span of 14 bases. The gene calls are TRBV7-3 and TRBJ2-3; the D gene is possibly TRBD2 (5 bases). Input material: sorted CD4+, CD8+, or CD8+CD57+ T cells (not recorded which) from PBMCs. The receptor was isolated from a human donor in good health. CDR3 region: CASSSGPWEDTQYF. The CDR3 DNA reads TGTGCCAGCAGCTCCGGACCCTGGGAGGATACGCAGTATTTT.